This passage covers 9 T cell receptor beta chains from one sample sequenced in a study of T cell responses to AZD1222 COVID-19 vaccine. TCRdb's copy holds only in-frame clones and misses some; the assay was immunoSEQ multiplex PCR. The table includes under 200,000 clones, about 93% detected once. The specimen comprised peripheral blood, sampled on day 0 of AZD1222 vaccination. These TCRs come from an adult in good health.

V usage is TRBV27 and J usage is TRBJ2-5; D assignment may be TRBD1 or TRBD2 (5 bases each). The V end was cut by 3 bases, the J end by 7 bases, with 15 bases between. Germline CDR1 is MNHEY and CDR2 is SMNVEV (reference sequence). The CDR3 loop spans 14 amino acids. The CDR3 is CASSFQGRGGTQYF. DNA for the CDR3: TGTGCCAGCAGTTTCCAGGGTCGGGGCGGGACCCAGTACTTC.

The chain links TRBV5-1 to TRBJ2-1, with 13 bases that match TRBD2. The CDR3 length is 15 residues. J gave up 7 bases and V 2 bases, and 3 bases lay outside the gene matches. Germline lookup yields CDR1 SGHRS and CDR2 YFSETQ. CDR3 sequence reads: CASSLLAGGPNEQFF. The CDR3 DNA reads TGCGCCAGCAGCTTACTAGCGGGAGGGCCTAATGAGCAGTTCTTC.

This clone has only a few counts. The CDR3 DNA reads as TGTGCCAGCTCACCTGGGGACGGGGGCAATCAGCCCCAGCATTTT. Its translation is CASSPGDGGNQPQHF. The chain recombines TRBV18 with TRBJ1-5; TRBD1 is a possible D gene (5 bases). From germline, CDR1 is KGHSH and CDR2 LQKENI. This CDR3 has 15 amino acids. V was pared by 3 bases and J by 2 bases, with 11 bases between. The full variable domain, rest sourced from reference TRBV18 and TRBJ1-5, is NAGVMQNPRHLVRRRGQEARLRCSPMKGHSHVYWYRQLPEEGLKFMVYLQKENIIDESGMPKERFSAEFPKEGPSILRIQQVVRGDSAAYFCASSPGDGGNQPQHFGDGTRLSIL.

V and J are TRBV6-1 and TRBJ1-5; D is uncertain. This CDR3 has 13 residues. The ends were cut back, 3 bases at V and 7 bases at J, with 10 bases in the middle. Germline CDR1 is MNHNS and CDR2 is SASEGT. This chain's CDR3 is CASSDRSSQPQHF. In DNA, the CDR3 is TGTGCCAGCAGTGACAGGTCATCGCAGCCCCAGCATTTT.

Only one count was recorded for this clone. The V gene is TRBV3-1 (or the pseudogene TRBV3-2), the J gene TRBJ1-3, with TRBD1 matching over 7 bases. The CDR3 contains 13 residues. From germline, CDR1 is LGHDT and CDR2 YNNKEL (reference sequence). Trimming cost V 8 bases and J 0 bases; bases outside gene matches: 1. This CDR3 reads CASGQASGNTIYF. CDR3 sequence (DNA): TGTGCCAGCGGACAGGCCTCTGGAAACACCATATATTTT.

This clone was seen only a few times. This rearrangement joins TRBV6-4 to TRBJ2-3; 7 bases are shared with TRBD1. This CDR3 contains 15 residues. With 4 bases clipped from V and 4 bases from J, the junction kept 8 bases outside the gene matches. The germline V gene has CDR1 MRHNA and CDR2 SNTAGT. CDR3 DNA sequence: TGTGCCAGCAGTGGAGGGACAGAGGGATCAGATACGCAGTATTTT. This sequence encodes CASSGGTEGSDTQYF.

This chain uses TRBV7-8 with TRBJ1-5; D is undetermined. The CDR3 is made up of 14 amino acids. Germline V gene lookup returns CDR1 SGHVS and CDR2 FQNEAQ. V was trimmed by 3 bases and J by 1 base, leaving 7 bases between them. CDR3 bases: TGTGCCAGCAGCTTGGCGTTGAGCAATCAGCCCCAGCATTTT. Residues: CASSLALSNQPQHF.

This chain joins TRBV21-1 and TRBJ2-5; the table's D call of TRBD2 was not tested on the DNA. TRBV21-1 is flagged as a pseudogene. This CDR3 comprises 12 residues. The CDR3 protein is CASTPGSETQYF. In nucleotides, the CDR3 is TGTGCCAGCACCCCGGGGTCAGAGACCCAGTACTTC.

The chain links TRBV5-4 to TRBJ1-2, with D possibly matching TRBD1 (6 bases). The germline CDR1 and CDR2 sequences are SGHNT and YYREEE (reference sequence). V lost 4 bases, J lost 8 bases, and 15 bases lay in between. This CDR3 is 13 amino acids long. DNA of the CDR3: TGTGCCAGCAGCGCGCCGGGGGCGGACGGCTACACCTTC. Translation gives CASSAPGADGYTF.